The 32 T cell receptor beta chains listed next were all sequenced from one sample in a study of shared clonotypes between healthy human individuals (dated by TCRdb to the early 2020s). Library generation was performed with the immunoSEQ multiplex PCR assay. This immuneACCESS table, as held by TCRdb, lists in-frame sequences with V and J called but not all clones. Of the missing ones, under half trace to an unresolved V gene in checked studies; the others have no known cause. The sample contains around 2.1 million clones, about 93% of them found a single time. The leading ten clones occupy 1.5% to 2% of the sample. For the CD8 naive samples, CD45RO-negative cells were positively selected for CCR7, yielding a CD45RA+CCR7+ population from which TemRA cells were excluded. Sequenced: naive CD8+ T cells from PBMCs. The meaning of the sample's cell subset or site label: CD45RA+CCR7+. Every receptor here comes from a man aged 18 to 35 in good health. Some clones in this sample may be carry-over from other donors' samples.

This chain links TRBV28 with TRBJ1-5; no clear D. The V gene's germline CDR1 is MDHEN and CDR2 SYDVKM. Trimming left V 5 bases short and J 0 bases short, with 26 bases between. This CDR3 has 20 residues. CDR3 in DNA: TGTGCCAGCAGTAGCCCCCCGGACGAATTAACCTTTTATAGCAATCAGCCCCAGCATTTT. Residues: CASSSPPDELTFYSNQPQHF.

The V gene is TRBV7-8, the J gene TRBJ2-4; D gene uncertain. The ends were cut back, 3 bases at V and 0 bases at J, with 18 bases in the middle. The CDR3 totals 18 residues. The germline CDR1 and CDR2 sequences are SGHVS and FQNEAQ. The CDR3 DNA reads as TGTGCCAGCAGCTTTGAGGACGTTTTTATGCTAGCCAAAAACATTCAGTACTTC. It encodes CASSFEDVFMLAKNIQYF.

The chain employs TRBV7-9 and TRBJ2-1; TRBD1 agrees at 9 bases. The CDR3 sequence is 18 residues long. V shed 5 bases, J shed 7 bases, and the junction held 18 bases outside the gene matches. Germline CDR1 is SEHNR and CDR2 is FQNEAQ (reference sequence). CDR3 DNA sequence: TGTGCCAGCAGCCACCCACCGGGACAGGGCATTCTTGGGAATGAGCAGTTCTTC. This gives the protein CASSHPPGQGILGNEQFF. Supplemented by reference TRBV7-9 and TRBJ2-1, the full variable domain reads DTGVSQNPRHKITKRGQNVTFRCDPISEHNRLYWYRQTLGQGPEFLTYFQNEAQLEKSRLLSDRFSAERPKGSFSTLEIQRTEQGDSAMYLCASSHPPGQGILGNEQFFGPGTRLTVL.

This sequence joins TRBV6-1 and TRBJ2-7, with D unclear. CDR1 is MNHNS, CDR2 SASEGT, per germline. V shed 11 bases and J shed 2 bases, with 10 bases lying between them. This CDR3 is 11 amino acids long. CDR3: CAVPAAYEQYF. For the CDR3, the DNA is TGTGCCGTCCCGGCCGCCTACGAGCAGTACTTC.

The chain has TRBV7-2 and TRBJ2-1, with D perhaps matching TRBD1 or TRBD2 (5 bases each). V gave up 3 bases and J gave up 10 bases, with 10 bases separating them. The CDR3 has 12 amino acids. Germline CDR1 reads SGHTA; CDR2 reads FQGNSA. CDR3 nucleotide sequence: TGTGCCAGCAGCTTTTATGGGGGAGAGCAGTTCTTC. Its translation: CASSFYGGEQFF.

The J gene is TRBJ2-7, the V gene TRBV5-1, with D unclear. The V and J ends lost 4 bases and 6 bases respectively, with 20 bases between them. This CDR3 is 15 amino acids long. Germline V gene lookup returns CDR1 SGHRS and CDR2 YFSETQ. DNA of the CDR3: TGCGCCAGCAGCCCCGACGACCGACCTATGGTCGAGCAGTACTTC. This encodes CASSPDDRPMVEQYF.

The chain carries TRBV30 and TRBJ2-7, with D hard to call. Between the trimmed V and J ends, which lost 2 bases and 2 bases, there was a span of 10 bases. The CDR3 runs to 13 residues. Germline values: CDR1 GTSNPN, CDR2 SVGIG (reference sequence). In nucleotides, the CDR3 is TGTGCCTGGAGTTTCCCTATCCCCTACGAGCAGTACTTC. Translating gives CAWSFPIPYEQYF.

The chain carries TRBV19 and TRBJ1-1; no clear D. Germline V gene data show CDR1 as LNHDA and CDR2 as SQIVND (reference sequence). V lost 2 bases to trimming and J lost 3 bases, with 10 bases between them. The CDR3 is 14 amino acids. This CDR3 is CASSILLWDTEAFF. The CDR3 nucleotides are TGTGCCAGTAGTATATTGTTGTGGGACACTGAAGCTTTCTTT.

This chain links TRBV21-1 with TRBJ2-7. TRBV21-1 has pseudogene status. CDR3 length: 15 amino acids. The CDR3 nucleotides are TGTGCCAGCAGCCCACCTATTAAGACGCCTAAGGAGCAGTACTTC. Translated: CASSPPIKTPKEQYF.

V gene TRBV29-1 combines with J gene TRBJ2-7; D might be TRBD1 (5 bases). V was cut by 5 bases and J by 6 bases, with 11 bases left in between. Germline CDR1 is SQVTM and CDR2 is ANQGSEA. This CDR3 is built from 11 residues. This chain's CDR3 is CSVSSGSEQYF. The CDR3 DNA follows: TGCAGCGTTTCATCAGGGTCCGAGCAGTACTTC.

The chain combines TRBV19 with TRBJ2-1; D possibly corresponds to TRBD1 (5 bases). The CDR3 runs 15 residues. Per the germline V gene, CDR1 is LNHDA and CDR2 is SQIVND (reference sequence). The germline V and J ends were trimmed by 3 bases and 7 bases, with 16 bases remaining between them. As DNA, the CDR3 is TGTGCCAGTAGTATCCTCAGGGCTTCGTGGAATGAGCAGTTCTTC. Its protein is CASSILRASWNEQFF.

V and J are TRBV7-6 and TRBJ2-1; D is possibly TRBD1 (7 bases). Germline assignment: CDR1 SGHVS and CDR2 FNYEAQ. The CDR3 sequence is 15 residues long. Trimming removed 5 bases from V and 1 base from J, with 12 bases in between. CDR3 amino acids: CASSQAGGSYNEQFF. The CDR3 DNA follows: TGTGCCAGCAGCCAAGCAGGGGGGTCCTACAATGAGCAGTTCTTC.

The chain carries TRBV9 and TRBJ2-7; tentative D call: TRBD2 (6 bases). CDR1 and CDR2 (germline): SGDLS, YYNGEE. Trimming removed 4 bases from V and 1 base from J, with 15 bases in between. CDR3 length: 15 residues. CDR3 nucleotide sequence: TGTGCCAGCAGCCCGGTCGGGCGGGATTCCTACGAGCAGTACTTC. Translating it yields CASSPVGRDSYEQYF.

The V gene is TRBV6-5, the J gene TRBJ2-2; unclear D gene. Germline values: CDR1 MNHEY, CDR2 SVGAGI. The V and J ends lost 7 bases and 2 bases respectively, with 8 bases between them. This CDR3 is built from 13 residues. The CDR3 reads CASTGINTGELFF. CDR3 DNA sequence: TGTGCCAGCACCGGAATTAACACCGGGGAGCTGTTTTTT.

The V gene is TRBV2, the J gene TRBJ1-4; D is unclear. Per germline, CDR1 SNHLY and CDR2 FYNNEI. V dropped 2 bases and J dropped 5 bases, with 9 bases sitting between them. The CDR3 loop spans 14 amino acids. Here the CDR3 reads CASSETGINEKLFF. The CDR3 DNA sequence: TGTGCCAGCAGTGAAACGGGGATAAATGAAAAACTGTTTTTT.

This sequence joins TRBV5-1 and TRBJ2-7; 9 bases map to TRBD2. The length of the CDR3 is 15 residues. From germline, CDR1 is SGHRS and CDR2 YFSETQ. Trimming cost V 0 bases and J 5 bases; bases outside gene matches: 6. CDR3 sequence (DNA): TGCGCCAGCAGCTTGGTCGGGCGGGAGGGCGACGAGCAGTACTTC. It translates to CASSLVGREGDEQYF.

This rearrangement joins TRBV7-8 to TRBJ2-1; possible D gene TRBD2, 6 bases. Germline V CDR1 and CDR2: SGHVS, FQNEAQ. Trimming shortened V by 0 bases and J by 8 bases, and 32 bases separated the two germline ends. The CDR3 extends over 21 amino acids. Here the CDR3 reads CASSLAMVGAHVWEDEYEQFF. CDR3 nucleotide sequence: TGTGCCAGCAGCTTAGCGATGGTCGGAGCTCATGTCTGGGAGGATGAGTATGAGCAGTTCTTC.

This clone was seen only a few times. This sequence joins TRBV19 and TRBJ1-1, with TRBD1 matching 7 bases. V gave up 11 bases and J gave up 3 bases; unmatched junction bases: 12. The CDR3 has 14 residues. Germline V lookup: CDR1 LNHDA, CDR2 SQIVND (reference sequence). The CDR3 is CAARGARRDTEAFF. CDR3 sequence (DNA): TGTGCCGCCAGGGGGGCCAGGAGGGACACTGAAGCTTTCTTT.

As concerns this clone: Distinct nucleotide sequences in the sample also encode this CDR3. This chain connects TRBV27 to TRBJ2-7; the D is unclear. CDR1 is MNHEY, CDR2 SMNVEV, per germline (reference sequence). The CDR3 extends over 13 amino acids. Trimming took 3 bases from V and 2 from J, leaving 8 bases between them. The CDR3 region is CASSFDGTYEQYF. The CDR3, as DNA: TGTGCCAGCAGTTTTGACGGAACCTACGAGCAGTACTTC.

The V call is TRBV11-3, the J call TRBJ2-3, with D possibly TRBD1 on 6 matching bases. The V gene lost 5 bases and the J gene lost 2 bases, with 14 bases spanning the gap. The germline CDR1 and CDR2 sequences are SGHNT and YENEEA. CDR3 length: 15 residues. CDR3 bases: TGTGCCAGCAGCCAACGCAGGGGCGACACAGATACGCAGTATTTT. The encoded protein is CASSQRRGDTDTQYF.

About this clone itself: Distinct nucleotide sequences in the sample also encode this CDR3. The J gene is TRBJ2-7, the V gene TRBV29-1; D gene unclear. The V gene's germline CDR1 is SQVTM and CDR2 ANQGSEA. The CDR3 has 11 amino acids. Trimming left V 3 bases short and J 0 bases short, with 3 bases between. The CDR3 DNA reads TGCAGCGTTGACGACTCCTACGAGCAGTACTTC. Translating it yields CSVDDSYEQYF.

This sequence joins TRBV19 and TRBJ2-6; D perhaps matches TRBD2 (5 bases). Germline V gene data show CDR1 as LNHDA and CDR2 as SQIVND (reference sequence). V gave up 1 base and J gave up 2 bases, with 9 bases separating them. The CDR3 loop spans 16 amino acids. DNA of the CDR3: TGTGCCAGTAGTATAGTGGGAGCCCCTGGGGCCAACGTCCTGACTTTC. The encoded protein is CASSIVGAPGANVLTF.

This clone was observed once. This CDR3 is CASSLPGLHSDEQFF. The CDR3 DNA reads TGTGCCAGCAGTCTCCCGGGACTCCACTCCGATGAGCAGTTCTTC. The chain has TRBV28 and TRBJ2-1; weak D call: TRBD2 (6 bases). The CDR3 totals 15 residues. Germline V gives CDR1 MDHEN, CDR2 SYDVKM. Trimming took 5 bases from V and 8 from J, leaving 19 bases between them.

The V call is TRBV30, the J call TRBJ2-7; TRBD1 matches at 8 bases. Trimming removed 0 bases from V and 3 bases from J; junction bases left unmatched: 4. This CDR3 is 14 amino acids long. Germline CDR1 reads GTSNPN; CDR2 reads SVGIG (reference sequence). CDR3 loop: CAWSVAGGVYEQYF. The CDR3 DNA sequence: TGTGCCTGGAGTGTAGCAGGGGGCGTCTACGAGCAGTACTTC.

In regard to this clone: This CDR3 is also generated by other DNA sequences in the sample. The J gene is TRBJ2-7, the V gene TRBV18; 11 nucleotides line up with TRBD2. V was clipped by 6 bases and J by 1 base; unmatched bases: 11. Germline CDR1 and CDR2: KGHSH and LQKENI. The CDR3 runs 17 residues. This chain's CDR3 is CASSPPGLAGVSYEQYF. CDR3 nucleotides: TGTGCCAGCTCCCCTCCCGGACTAGCGGGTGTGTCCTACGAGCAGTACTTC.

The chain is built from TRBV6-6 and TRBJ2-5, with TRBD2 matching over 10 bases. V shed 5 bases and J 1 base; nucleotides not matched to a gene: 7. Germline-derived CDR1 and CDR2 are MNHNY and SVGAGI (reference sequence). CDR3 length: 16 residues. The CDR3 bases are TGTGCCAGCAGTACCCCGGGACTAGCGAGCCAAGAGACCCAGTACTTC. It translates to CASSTPGLASQETQYF.

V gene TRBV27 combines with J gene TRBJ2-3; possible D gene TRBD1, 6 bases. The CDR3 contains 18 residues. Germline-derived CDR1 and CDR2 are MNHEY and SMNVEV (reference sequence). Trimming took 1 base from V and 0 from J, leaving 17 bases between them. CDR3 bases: TGTGCCAGCAGTTTATTAGGCCCACAGGGCACTAGCACAGATACGCAGTATTTT. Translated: CASSLLGPQGTSTDTQYF.

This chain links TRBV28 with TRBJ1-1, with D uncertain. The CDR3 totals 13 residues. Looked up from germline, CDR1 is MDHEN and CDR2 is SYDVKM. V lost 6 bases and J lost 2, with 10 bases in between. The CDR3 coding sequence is TGTGCCAGCAGACGAAGGATAAACACTGAAGCTTTCTTT. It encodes CASRRRINTEAFF.

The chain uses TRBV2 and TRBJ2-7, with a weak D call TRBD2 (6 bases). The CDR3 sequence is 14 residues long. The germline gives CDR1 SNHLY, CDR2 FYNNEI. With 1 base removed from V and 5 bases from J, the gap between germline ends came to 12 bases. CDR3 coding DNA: TGTGCCAGCAGTGAAGTCGGGGGTACGAACGAGCAGTACTTC. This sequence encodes CASSEVGGTNEQYF.

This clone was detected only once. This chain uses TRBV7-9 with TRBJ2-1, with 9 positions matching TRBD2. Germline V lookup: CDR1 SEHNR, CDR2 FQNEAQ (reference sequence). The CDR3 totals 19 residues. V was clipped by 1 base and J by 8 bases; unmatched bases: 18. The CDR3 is CASSLDGVSGSSHTDEQFF. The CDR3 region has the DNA TGTGCCAGCAGCTTAGACGGCGTTAGCGGGAGTTCACACACAGATGAGCAGTTCTTC. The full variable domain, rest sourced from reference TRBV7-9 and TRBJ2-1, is DTGVSQNPRHKITKRGQNVTFRCDPISEHNRLYWYRQTLGQGPEFLTYFQNEAQLEKSRLLSDRFSAERPKGSFSTLEIQRTEQGDSAMYLCASSLDGVSGSSHTDEQFFGPGTRLTVL.

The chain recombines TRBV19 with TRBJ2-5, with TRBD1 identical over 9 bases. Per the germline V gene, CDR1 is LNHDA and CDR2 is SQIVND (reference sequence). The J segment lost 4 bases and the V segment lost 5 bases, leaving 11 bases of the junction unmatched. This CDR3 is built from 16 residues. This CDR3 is CASSAVPGTGLETQYF. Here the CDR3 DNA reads TGTGCCAGTAGTGCCGTACCCGGGACAGGGCTAGAGACCCAGTACTTC.

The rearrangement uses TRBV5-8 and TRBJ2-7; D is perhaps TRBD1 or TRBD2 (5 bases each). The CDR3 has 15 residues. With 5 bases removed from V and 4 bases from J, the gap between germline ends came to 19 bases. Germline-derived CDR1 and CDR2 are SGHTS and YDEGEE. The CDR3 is CASRPRSGARYEQYF. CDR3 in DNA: TGTGCCAGCAGACCTCGGTCCGGGGCGAGGTACGAGCAGTACTTC.